The subject of this entry is one T cell receptor beta chain. This sample stems from a study of blood T cell repertoires in COVID-19. Study context: Acute and convalescent COVID-19 samples came from the United States, Italy and Spain.

Participants were aged roughly 18 to 89 years from approximately 24 US areas. Measured with immunoSEQ multiplex PCR; TCRdb has only the in-frame clones, and not every one. Of around 310,000 clones in the sample, 85% to 90% were seen once. The V and J ends lost 2 bases and 4 bases respectively, with 13 bases between them. Per the germline V gene, CDR1 is SGHDT and CDR2 is YYEEEE. There are 16 residues in the CDR3. Sequencing used PBMCs or T cells enriched from blood (not recorded which). V and J are TRBV5-6 and TRBJ2-6; D is uncertain. This receptor was taken from a woman between 25 and 40 years old who had recovered from COVID-19. DNA of the CDR3: TGTGCCAGCAGCTTCTCACTTGTTCAAGGGGCCAACGTCCTGACTTTC. Translation gives CASSFSLVQGANVLTF.